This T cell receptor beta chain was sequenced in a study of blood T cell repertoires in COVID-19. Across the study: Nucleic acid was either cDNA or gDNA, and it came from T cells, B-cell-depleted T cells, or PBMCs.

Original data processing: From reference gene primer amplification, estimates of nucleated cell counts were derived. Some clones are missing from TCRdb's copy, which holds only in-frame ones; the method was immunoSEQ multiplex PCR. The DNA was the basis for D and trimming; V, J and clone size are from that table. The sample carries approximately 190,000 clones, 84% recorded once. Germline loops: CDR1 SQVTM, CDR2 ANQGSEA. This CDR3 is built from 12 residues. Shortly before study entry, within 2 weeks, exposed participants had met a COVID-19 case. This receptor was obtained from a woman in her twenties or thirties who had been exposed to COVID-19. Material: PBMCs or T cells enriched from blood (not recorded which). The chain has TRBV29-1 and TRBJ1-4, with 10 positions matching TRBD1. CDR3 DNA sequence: TGCAGTGCATGGACAGGGGGTGAAAAACTGTTTTTT. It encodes CSAWTGGEKLFF. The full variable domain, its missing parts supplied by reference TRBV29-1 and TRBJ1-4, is SAVISQKPSRDICQRGTSLTIQCQVDSQVTMMFWYRQQPGQSLTLIATANQGSEATYESGFVIDKFPISRPNLTFSTLTVSNMSPEDSSIYLCSAWTGGEKLFFGSGTQLSVL.